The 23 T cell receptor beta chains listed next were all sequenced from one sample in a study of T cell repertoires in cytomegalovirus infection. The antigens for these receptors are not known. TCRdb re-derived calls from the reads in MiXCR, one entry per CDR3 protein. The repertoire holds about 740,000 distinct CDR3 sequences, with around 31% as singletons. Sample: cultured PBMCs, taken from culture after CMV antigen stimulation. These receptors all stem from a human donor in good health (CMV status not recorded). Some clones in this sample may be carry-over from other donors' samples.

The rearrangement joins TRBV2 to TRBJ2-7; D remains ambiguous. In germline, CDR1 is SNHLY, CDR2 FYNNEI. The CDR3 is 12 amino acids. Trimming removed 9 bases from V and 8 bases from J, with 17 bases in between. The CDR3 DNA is TGTGCCAGTGCCCCAGAAATTACGAAGCAGTACTTC. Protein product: CASAPEITKQYF.

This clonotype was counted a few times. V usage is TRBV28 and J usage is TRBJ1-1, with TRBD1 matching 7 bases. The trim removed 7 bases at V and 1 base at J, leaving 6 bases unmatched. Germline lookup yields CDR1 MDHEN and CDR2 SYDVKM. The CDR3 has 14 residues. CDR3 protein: CASIQGGENTEAFF. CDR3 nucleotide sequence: TGTGCCAGCATCCAAGGGGGCGAGAACACTGAAGCTTTCTTT.

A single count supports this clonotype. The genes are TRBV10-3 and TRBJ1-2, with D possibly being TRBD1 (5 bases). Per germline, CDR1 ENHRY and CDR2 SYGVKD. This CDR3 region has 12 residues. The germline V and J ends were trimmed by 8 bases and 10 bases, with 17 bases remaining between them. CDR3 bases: TGTGCCATCCGGGGCTCGGGAGTGGACTACACCTTC. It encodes CAIRGSGVDYTF.

The CDR3 bases are TGTGCCAGCAGCTCAAGAGTCCCGGGACTAGCGGGTTCAGCCTACGAGCAGTACTTC. Protein: CASSSRVPGLAGSAYEQYF. The chain uses TRBV7-9 and TRBJ2-7; 12 bases map to TRBD2. The CDR3 has 19 residues. The ends lost 4 bases at V and 2 bases at J; junction bases unmatched: 15. The germline gives CDR1 SEHNR, CDR2 FQNEAQ (reference sequence).

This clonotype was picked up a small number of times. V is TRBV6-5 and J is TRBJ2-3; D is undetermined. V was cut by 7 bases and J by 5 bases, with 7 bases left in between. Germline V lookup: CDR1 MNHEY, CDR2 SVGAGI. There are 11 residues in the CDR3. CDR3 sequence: CASTFGDTQYF. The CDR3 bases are TGTGCCAGCACGTTCGGAGATACGCAGTATTTT.

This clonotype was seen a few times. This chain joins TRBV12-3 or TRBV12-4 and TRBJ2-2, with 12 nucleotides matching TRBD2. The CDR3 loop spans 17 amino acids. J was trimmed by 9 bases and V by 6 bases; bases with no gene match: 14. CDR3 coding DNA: TGTGCCAGCAGCAACGTCGGACTAGCGGGATCGGGCTGGGAGCTGTTTTTT. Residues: CASSNVGLAGSGWELFF.

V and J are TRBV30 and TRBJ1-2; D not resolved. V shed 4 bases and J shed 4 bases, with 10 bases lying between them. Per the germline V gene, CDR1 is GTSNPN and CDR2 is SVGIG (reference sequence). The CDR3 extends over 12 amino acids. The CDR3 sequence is CAWTTSPYGYTF. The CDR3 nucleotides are TGTGCCTGGACCACCTCCCCCTATGGCTACACCTTC.

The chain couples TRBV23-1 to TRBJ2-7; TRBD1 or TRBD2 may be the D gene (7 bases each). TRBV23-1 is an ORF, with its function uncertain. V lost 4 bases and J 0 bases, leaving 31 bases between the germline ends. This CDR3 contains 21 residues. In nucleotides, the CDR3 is TGCGCCAGCAGTCGGTTACCTAAGGGACAGCCCCTAGCGGTGGTCTCCTACGAGCAGTACTTC. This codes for CASSRLPKGQPLAVVSYEQYF.

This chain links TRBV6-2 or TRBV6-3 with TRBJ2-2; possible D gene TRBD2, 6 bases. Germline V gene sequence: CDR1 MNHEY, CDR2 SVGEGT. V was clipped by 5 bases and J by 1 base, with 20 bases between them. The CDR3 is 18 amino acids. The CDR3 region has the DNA TGTGCCAGCAGTCCTCCAGACGGAGGGAGTAAGAACACCGGGGAGCTGTTTTTT. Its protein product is CASSPPDGGSKNTGELFF.

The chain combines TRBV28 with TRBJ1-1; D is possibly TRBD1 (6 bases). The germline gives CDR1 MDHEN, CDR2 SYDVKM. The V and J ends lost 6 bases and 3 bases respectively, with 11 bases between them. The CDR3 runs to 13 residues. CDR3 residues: CASSPGQDTEAFF. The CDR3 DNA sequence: TGTGCCAGCAGCCCGGGACAAGACACTGAAGCTTTCTTT.

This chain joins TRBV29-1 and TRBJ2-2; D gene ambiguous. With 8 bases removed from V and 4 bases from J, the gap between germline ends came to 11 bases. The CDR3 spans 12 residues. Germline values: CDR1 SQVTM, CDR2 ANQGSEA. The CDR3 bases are TGCAGCATAAATTTAGGCACCGGGGAGCTGTTTTTT. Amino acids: CSINLGTGELFF.

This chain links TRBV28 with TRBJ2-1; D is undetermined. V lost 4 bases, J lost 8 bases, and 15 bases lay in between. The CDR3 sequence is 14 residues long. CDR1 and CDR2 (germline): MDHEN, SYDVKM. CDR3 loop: CASSSRTVRDEQFF. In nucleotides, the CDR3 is TGTGCCAGCAGTTCCCGGACGGTGCGAGATGAGCAGTTCTTC.

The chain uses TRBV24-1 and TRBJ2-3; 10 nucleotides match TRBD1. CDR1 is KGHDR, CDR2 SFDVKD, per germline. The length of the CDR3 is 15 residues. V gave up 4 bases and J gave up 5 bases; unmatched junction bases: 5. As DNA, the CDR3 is TGTGCCACCAGTGAGCGTGACAGGGGGCGAGATACGCAGTATTTT. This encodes CATSERDRGRDTQYF.

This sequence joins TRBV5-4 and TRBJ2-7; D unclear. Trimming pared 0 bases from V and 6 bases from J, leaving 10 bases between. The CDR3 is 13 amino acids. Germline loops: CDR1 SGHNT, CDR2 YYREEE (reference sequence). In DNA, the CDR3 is TGTGCCAGCAGCTTGGGACACCCCGCCGAGCAGTACTTC. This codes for CASSLGHPAEQYF.

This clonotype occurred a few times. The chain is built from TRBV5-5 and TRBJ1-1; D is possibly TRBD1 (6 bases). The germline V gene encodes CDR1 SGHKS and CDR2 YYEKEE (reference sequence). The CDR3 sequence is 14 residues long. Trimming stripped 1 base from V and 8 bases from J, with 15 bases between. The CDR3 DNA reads TGTGCCAGCAGCTTGCATAGGACAGCGGAAGAAGCTTTCTTT. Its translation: CASSLHRTAEEAFF.

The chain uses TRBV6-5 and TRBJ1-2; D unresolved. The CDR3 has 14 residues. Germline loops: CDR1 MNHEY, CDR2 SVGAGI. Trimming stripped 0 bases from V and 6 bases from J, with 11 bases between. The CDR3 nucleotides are TGTGCCAGCAGTTACTCGCCTGCCCAGGATGGCTACACCTTC. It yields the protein CASSYSPAQDGYTF.

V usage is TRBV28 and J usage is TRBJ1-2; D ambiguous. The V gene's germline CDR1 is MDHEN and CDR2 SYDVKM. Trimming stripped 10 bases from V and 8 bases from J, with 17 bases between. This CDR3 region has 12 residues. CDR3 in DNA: TGTGCCACCAACTGGGTTTTAGGGGGCTACACCTTC. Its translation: CATNWVLGGYTF.

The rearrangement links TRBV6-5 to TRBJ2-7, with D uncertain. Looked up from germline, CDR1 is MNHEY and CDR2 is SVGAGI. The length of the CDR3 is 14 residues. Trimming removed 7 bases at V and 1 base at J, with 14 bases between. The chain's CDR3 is CASNTGRRSYEQYF. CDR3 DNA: TGTGCCAGCAATACTGGTAGACGTTCCTACGAGCAGTACTTC.

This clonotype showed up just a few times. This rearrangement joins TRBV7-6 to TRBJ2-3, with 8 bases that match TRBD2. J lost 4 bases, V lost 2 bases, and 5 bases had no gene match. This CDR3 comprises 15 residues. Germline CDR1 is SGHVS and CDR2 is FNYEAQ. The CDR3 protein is CASSLSSGSADTQYF. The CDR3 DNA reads TGTGCCAGCAGCTTATCGAGCGGGAGCGCAGATACGCAGTATTTT.

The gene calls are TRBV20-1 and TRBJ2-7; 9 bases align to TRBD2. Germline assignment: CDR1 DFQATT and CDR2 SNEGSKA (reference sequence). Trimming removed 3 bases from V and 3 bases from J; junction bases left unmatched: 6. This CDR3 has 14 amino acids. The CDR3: CSARGGGGVYEQYF. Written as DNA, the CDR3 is TGCAGTGCTAGGGGTGGCGGGGGGGTCTACGAGCAGTACTTC.

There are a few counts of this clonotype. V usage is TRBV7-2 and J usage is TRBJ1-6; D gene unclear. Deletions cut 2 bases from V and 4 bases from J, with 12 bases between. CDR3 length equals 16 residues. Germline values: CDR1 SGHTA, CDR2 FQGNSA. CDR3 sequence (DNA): TGTGCCAGCAGCTTAAACAAAGGAAATTATAATTCACCCCTCCACTTT. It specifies CASSLNKGNYNSPLHF.

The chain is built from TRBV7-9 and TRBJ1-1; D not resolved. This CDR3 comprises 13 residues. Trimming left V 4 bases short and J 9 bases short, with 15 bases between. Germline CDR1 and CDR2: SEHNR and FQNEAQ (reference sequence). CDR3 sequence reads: CASSSLPAGQAFF. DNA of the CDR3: TGTGCCAGCAGCTCCCTACCGGCAGGCCAAGCTTTCTTT.

CDR3 sequence: CASSLADSGPQHF. For the CDR3, the DNA is TGTGCCAGCAGCTTAGCGGATAGTGGCCCCCAGCATTTT. V gene TRBV7-4 combines with J gene TRBJ1-5; D gene unclear. Germline lookup yields CDR1 SGHVT and CDR2 SQSDAQ. V was cut by 0 bases and J by 10 bases, with 10 bases left in between. CDR3 length equals 13 residues.